The 23 T cell receptor beta chains in this list originate from one sample, sequenced in a study of blood T cell repertoires in COVID-19. Repertoires were generated with immunoSEQ multiplex PCR, while TCRdb's copy carries only in-frame clones and drops some. The sample has 350,000 to 400,000 clones, about 90% seen once. The sample comprised PBMCs or T cells enriched from blood (not recorded which). The receptors come from a woman aged 25-40 years who had recovered from COVID-19.

The genes are TRBV7-2 and TRBJ2-3; D unclear. Germline V gene lookup returns CDR1 SGHTA and CDR2 FQGNSA. V shed 5 bases and J shed 2 bases, with 14 bases lying between them. The CDR3 is 15 amino acids. DNA of the CDR3: TGTGCCAGCAGCCCCGGGTACTTACTCACAGATACGCAGTATTTT. Its protein is CASSPGYLLTDTQYF.

The genes are TRBV27 and TRBJ2-1, with 7 bases that match TRBD2. J was trimmed by 8 bases and V by 8 bases; bases with no gene match: 12. Germline CDR1 is MNHEY and CDR2 is SMNVEV (reference sequence). The CDR3 consists of 14 residues. The DNA of the CDR3 is TGTGCCAGCCGAGTCGGCGGGAGTGAAGATGAGCAGTTCTTC. Translating gives CASRVGGSEDEQFF.

The V gene is TRBV30, the J gene TRBJ2-7, with a possible D match to TRBD1 (6 bases). Germline CDR1 GTSNPN, CDR2 SVGIG (reference sequence). Trimming stripped 3 bases from V and 0 bases from J, with 9 bases between. The length of the CDR3 is 13 residues. The CDR3, as DNA: TGTGCCTGGAGCACAGGGAGCTCCTACGAGCAGTACTTC. Translating it yields CAWSTGSSYEQYF.

This clone was recorded once. V gene TRBV2 combines with J gene TRBJ2-7, with 7 bases identical to TRBD2. The V and J ends lost 3 bases and 4 bases, in that order; junction bases with no gene match: 9. The CDR3 totals 15 residues. Germline-derived CDR1 and CDR2 are SNHLY and FYNNEI. CDR3 in DNA: TGTGCCAGCAGTGAGGGCGGGGGACCGGCGTACGAGCAGTACTTC. Translated: CASSEGGGPAYEQYF. Filled out from reference TRBV2 and TRBJ2-7, the complete variable domain reads EPEVTQTPSHQVTQMGQEVILRCVPISNHLYFYWYRQILGQKVEFLVSFYNNEISEKSEIFDDQFSVERPDGSNFTLKIRSTKLEDSAMYFCASSEGGGPAYEQYFGPGTRLTVT.

About this clone: In the same sample, other DNA sequences code for this CDR3. This sequence joins TRBV7-9 and TRBJ2-5; 8 bases are shared with TRBD2. Germline trimming cut 0 bases from V and 4 bases from J; bases unmatched to any gene: 1. The germline gives CDR1 SEHNR, CDR2 FQNEAQ (reference sequence). This CDR3 has 14 residues. The CDR3 region is CASSLALAGETQYF. DNA of the CDR3: TGTGCCAGCAGCTTAGCCCTAGCGGGAGAGACCCAGTACTTC. Full variable domain (rest looked up from reference TRBV7-9 and TRBJ2-5): DTGVSQNPRHKITKRGQNVTFRCDPISEHNRLYWYRQTLGQGPEFLTYFQNEAQLEKSRLLSDRFSAERPKGSFSTLEIQRTEQGDSAMYLCASSLALAGETQYFGPGTRLLVL.

This clone was observed a handful of times. The chain employs TRBV7-8 and TRBJ2-1; tentatively, D is TRBD1 (5 bases). CDR3 length: 14 amino acids. With 7 bases removed from V and 4 bases from J, the gap between germline ends came to 14 bases. Germline V gives CDR1 SGHVS, CDR2 FQNEAQ. The CDR3: CASTPTQGYNEQFF. The CDR3 DNA sequence: TGTGCCAGCACTCCTACCCAGGGATACAATGAGCAGTTCTTC.

The CDR3 region is CAISTTGPDTEAFF. CDR3 bases: TGTGCCATCAGCACCACAGGGCCGGACACTGAAGCTTTCTTT. V gene TRBV10-3 combines with J gene TRBJ1-1, with D possibly being TRBD1 (6 bases). With 6 bases removed from V and 3 bases from J, the gap between germline ends came to 14 bases. The length of the CDR3 is 14 residues. Germline V gene sequence: CDR1 ENHRY, CDR2 SYGVKD.

CDR3 region: CASSIKTGVLVYGYTF. The CDR3 region has the DNA TGTGCCAGTAGTATTAAAACAGGGGTTTTAGTCTATGGCTACACCTTC. The rearrangement uses TRBV19 and TRBJ1-2, with 7 positions matching TRBD1. V lost 3 bases, J lost 4 bases, and 11 bases stayed unmatched. CDR3 length: 16 amino acids. CDR1 and CDR2 (germline): LNHDA, SQIVND (reference sequence).

This clone has only one observation. The rearrangement links TRBV6-1 to TRBJ1-5; tentative D call: TRBD1 (6 bases). Trimming took 3 bases from V and 16 from J, leaving 16 bases between them. The CDR3 consists of 12 residues. Germline V gene data show CDR1 as MNHNS and CDR2 as SASEGT. CDR3: CASSEGQGYNHF. The CDR3 nucleotides are TGTGCCAGCAGTGAGGGCCAGGGGTACAATCATTTT.

Comment on this clone: The same CDR3 is also encoded by other DNA sequences in this sample. The chain carries TRBV4-2 and TRBJ1-1; TRBD1 is a possible D gene (5 bases). CDR3 length equals 12 residues. V was cut by 0 bases and J by 8 bases, with 7 bases left in between. The V gene's germline CDR1 is LGHNA and CDR2 YNFKEQ. The CDR3 is CASSQDRTEAFF. DNA of the CDR3: TGTGCCAGCAGCCAAGATAGGACAGAAGCTTTCTTT.

The chain couples TRBV9 to TRBJ2-7, with 7 nucleotides matching TRBD1. This CDR3 comprises 15 residues. The ends lost 3 bases at V and 3 bases at J; junction bases unmatched: 9. Germline loops: CDR1 SGDLS, CDR2 YYNGEE. The CDR3 region is CASSAAWGQIYEQYF. CDR3 DNA: TGTGCCAGCAGCGCGGCGTGGGGACAGATCTACGAGCAGTACTTC.

This clone was seen once. The V call is TRBV10-3, the J call TRBJ2-5, with D maybe TRBD2 (6 bases). Germline values: CDR1 ENHRY, CDR2 SYGVKD. V lost 0 bases, J lost 5 bases, and 10 bases lay in between. The CDR3 runs to 14 residues. The CDR3 spells CAISESTGEETQYF. The CDR3 region has the DNA TGTGCCATCAGTGAGTCGACGGGGGAGGAGACCCAGTACTTC.

This chain uses TRBV6-5 with TRBJ1-2; D might be TRBD1 (5 bases). In germline, CDR1 is MNHEY, CDR2 SVGAGI. The ends were cut back, 3 bases at V and 5 bases at J, with 16 bases in the middle. The CDR3 is made up of 15 amino acids. In nucleotides, the CDR3 is TGTGCCAGCAGTTATCGGCAGGGCTCGTTTTATGGCTACACCTTC. This codes for CASSYRQGSFYGYTF.

V is TRBV7-8 and J is TRBJ2-7; 14 nucleotides agree with TRBD2. V dropped 5 bases and J dropped 2; count of bases not matched to a gene: 14. There are 19 residues in the CDR3. Per germline, CDR1 SGHVS and CDR2 FQNEAQ. CDR3 in amino acids: CASSRARGLAGAGTYEQYF. CDR3 bases: TGTGCCAGCAGCCGAGCCCGGGGACTAGCGGGGGCCGGGACCTACGAGCAGTACTTC.

The chain is built from TRBV9 and TRBJ2-2; 13 bases agree with TRBD2. Germline CDR1 reads SGDLS; CDR2 reads YYNGEE. V was clipped by 0 bases and J by 3 bases; unmatched bases: 5. The CDR3 sequence is 18 residues long. The CDR3 loop is CASSVGLAGGLYTGELFF. As DNA, the CDR3 is TGTGCCAGCAGCGTAGGACTAGCGGGGGGCCTGTACACCGGGGAGCTGTTTTTT.

This clone has just a few counts. CDR3 region: CASSPPSRANYGYTF. Written as DNA, the CDR3 is TGTGCCAGCTCACCACCGTCAAGAGCTAACTATGGCTACACCTTC. The rearrangement joins TRBV18 to TRBJ1-2; D is uncertain. Trimming shortened V by 0 bases and J by 0 bases, and 8 bases separated the two germline ends. Germline CDR1 KGHSH, CDR2 LQKENI. CDR3 length: 15 amino acids.

The chain is built from TRBV29-1 and TRBJ2-7; TRBD1 matches at 9 bases. There are 14 residues in the CDR3. The germline V gene encodes CDR1 SQVTM and CDR2 ANQGSEA. The V and J ends lost 3 bases and 5 bases, in that order; junction bases with no gene match: 8. CDR3 in amino acids: CSVESYRGQDEQYF. As DNA, the CDR3 is TGCAGCGTTGAGTCCTACAGGGGGCAGGACGAGCAGTACTTC.

This chain joins TRBV19 and TRBJ2-2; a possible D gene is TRBD1 (5 bases). CDR1 is LNHDA and CDR2 is SQIVND in the germline V gene (reference sequence). The V end lost 4 bases, the J end lost 6 bases, and 9 bases lay between the germline ends. This CDR3 contains 13 residues. The CDR3 loop reads CASSTQVAGELFF. DNA for the CDR3: TGTGCCAGTAGTACACAGGTTGCCGGGGAGCTGTTTTTT.

The chain employs TRBV6-5 and TRBJ1-5; D not resolved. The CDR3 is 13 amino acids. V was cut by 3 bases and J by 4 bases, with 7 bases left in between. Germline V lookup: CDR1 MNHEY, CDR2 SVGAGI. The CDR3 here is CASSYYENQPQHF. CDR3 DNA: TGTGCCAGCAGTTATTATGAGAATCAGCCCCAGCATTTT.

CDR3 sequence reads: CASSLRLAGTGNTIYF. The DNA for the CDR3 is TGTGCCAGCAGCTTACGTCTTGCAGGGACTGGAAACACCATATATTTT. V is TRBV13 and J is TRBJ1-3; D perhaps matches TRBD1 (5 bases). This CDR3 has 16 amino acids. The V end lost 2 bases, the J end lost 2 bases, and 13 bases lay between the germline ends. Germline V gives CDR1 PRHDT, CDR2 FYEKMQ (reference sequence).

The genes are TRBV6-5 and TRBJ2-7; TRBD1 is a possible D gene (7 bases). Germline loops: CDR1 MNHEY, CDR2 SVGAGI. The CDR3 extends over 15 amino acids. Deletions cut 1 base from V and 5 bases from J, with 15 bases between. The CDR3 region has the DNA TGTGCCAGCAGTTACTTAACAGGGGAGGTCGACGAGCAGTACTTC. Translation gives CASSYLTGEVDEQYF.

This clone was observed a few times. The chain couples TRBV19 to TRBJ2-7, with D maybe TRBD2 (6 bases). The CDR3 loop spans 15 amino acids. CDR1 is LNHDA and CDR2 is SQIVND in the germline V gene (reference sequence). Trimming took off 2 bases at V and 2 bases at J, with 13 bases between the two ends. CDR3 amino acids: CASSISGGGTYEQYF. The CDR3 coding sequence is TGTGCCAGTAGTATAAGTGGCGGAGGGACCTACGAGCAGTACTTC.

The chain couples TRBV10-2 to TRBJ1-1, with D possibly matching TRBD1 (6 bases). V lost 11 bases, J lost 4 bases, and 17 bases lay in between. Germline V lookup: CDR1 WSHSY, CDR2 SAAADI. CDR3 length equals 13 residues. In nucleotides, the CDR3 is TGCGCCGGCTCCACAGGGTTTCTCACTGAAGCTTTCTTT. Translated, it gives CAGSTGFLTEAFF.